A few counts support the clone carrying this T cell receptor (beta chain). This specimen comes from a study of blood T cells in healthy people across ages. Combining a sample-barcoded 5' primer with a J-beta primer mix, a second PCR ran for about 6 to 11 cycles. One entry per CDR3 protein, called by TCRdb with MiXCR from the 5' RACE reads. The sample records some 1,000,000 distinct CDR3 sequences, approximately 25% being singletons. This CDR3 is built from 13 residues. Trimming left V 6 bases short and J 1 base short, with 12 bases between. Germline V lookup: CDR1 DFQATT, CDR2 SNEGSKA (reference sequence). These data were also reused for a study on T cells of mothers and their children.

The sequence was collected from a girl aged 2 to 10 in good health. Sequenced input: blood. V is TRBV20-1 and J is TRBJ1-1; no firm D call. The CDR3 sequence is CSATGPGNTEAFF. CDR3 DNA: TGCAGTGCCACGGGCCCCGGGAACACTGAAGCTTTCTTT.